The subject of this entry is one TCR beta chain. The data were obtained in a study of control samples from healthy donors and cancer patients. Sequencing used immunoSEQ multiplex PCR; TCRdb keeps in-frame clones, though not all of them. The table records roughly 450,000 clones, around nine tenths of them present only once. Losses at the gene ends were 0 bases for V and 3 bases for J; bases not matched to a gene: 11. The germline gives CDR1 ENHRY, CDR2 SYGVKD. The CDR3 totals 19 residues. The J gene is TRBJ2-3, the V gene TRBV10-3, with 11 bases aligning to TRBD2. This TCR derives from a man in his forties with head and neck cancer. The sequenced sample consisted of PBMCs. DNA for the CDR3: TGTGCCATCAGTGAGTCTGTACTAGCGGGAGCCCTCGGGACAGATACGCAGTATTTT. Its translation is CAISESVLAGALGTDTQYF.